These 25 T cell receptor beta chains originate from one sample sequenced in a study of tumor-infiltrating lymphocytes in primary liver carcinoma. Unsorted bulk tissue (roughly 17-32 mg) underwent RNA and DNA co-extraction. Total RNA (roughly 530 ng) served as template for TCR beta cDNA synthesis primed by a constant-region primer. Construction of TCR beta libraries relied on three successive nested multiplex PCR rounds employing slightly modified ARM-PCR. Use of TRBV1-TRBV30 forward primers with a C-beta reverse primer characterized the first two PCR rounds, which lasted about 9 cycles each. TCRdb analysed the multiplex PCR reads with MiXCR anew, one entry per CDR3 protein. The table lists 80,000 or so distinct CDR3 sequences, 71% of them singletons. The sample taken for sequencing was liver tumor tissue from sampling region 4. Stated subset: tumor region T4, right-lateral pole. The receptors stem from a woman aged 60-75 years with primary liver carcinoma and hepatitis B virus infection.

This clonotype was seen only once. This chain joins TRBV15 and TRBJ2-6, with D possibly TRBD1 on 5 matching bases. Trimming pared 0 bases from V and 0 bases from J, leaving 6 bases between. Germline CDR1 reads LNHNV; CDR2 reads YYDKDF (reference sequence). The CDR3 extends over 16 amino acids. The CDR3 region is CATSRDRGSGANVLTF. CDR3 bases: TGTGCCACCAGCAGAGATAGGGGCTCTGGGGCCAACGTCCTGACTTTC.

Remarks on this clonotype: In this CDR3 the conserved last residue, phenylalanine or tryptophan, is missing, so a read error is likely. The chain joins TRBV11-2 to TRBJ2-3, with D maybe TRBD2 (6 bases). The CDR3 extends over 17 amino acids. V was trimmed by 5 bases and J by 0 bases, leaving 18 bases between them. The germline V gene has CDR1 SGHAT and CDR2 FQNNGV. The CDR3 region has the DNA TGTGCCAGCAGCCCAGGCGTAGGAGGGATGAGCACAGATACGCAGTATTTA. Protein sequence: CASSPGVGGMSTDTQYL.

Many counts were recorded for this clonotype. The chain couples TRBV12-3 or TRBV12-4 to TRBJ1-3, with 7 bases aligning to TRBD1. The CDR3 is 15 amino acids. With 3 bases clipped from V and 4 bases from J, the junction kept 6 bases outside the gene matches. The CDR3 loop reads CASSFDRVYGNTIYF. CDR3 sequence (DNA): TGTGCCAGCAGTTTTGACAGGGTGTACGGAAACACCATATATTTT.

There are many counts of this clonotype. This chain links TRBV24-1 with TRBJ2-7; D ambiguous. The CDR3 extends over 13 amino acids. Between the trimmed V and J ends, which lost 4 bases and 4 bases, there was a span of 10 bases. Germline CDR1 KGHDR, CDR2 SFDVKD. CDR3 nucleotide sequence: TGTGCCACCAGTGACGCGAACAGATACGAGCAGTACTTC. Its protein is CATSDANRYEQYF.

The V gene is TRBV12-3 or TRBV12-4, the J gene TRBJ2-7, with TRBD1 identical over 8 bases. The CDR3 contains 14 residues. V lost 3 bases, J lost 10 bases, and 11 bases stayed unmatched. CDR3 DNA: TGTGCCAGCAGTTTTTTCCCGACAGGGGCTTTACAGTACTTC. Translated, it gives CASSFFPTGALQYF.

This clonotype has a single count. One end of the junction fails to match germline, which may point to a read error. V is TRBV11-2 and J is TRBJ1-2; 7 nucleotides match TRBD1. The CDR3 sequence is 14 residues long. Germline CDR1 is SGHAT and CDR2 is FQNNGV. CDR3 sequence reads: CASSLNRGFYGYAF. CDR3 DNA: TGTGCCAGTAGCTTAAACAGGGGATTCTACGGCTACGCCTTC.

The rearrangement uses TRBV4-2 and TRBJ2-4, with D maybe TRBD1 (6 bases). Germline values: CDR1 LGHNA, CDR2 YNFKEQ. The CDR3 has 17 residues. Trimming removed 3 bases from V and 4 bases from J, with 19 bases in between. The CDR3 region has the DNA TGTGCCAGCAGCCAGGGGGCCGGTCTCCCCGGTAAAAACATTCAGTACTTC. Its translation is CASSQGAGLPGKNIQYF.

This clonotype was recorded many times. The chain carries TRBV5-8 and TRBJ2-7; no reliable D call. The CDR3 length is 15 residues. Germline lookup yields CDR1 SGHTS and CDR2 YDEGEE. The V end was cut by 1 base, the J end by 0 bases, with 11 bases between. The CDR3 DNA sequence: TGTGCCAGCAGCTTGTCCCCAGGAGCCTCCTACGAGCAGTACTTC. Amino acids: CASSLSPGASYEQYF.

About this clonotype: The CDR3 carries no conserved terminal phenylalanine or tryptophan, so it likely arises from a read error. The chain carries TRBV4-1 and TRBJ2-7; D is perhaps TRBD1 (5 bases). The length of the CDR3 is 15 residues. The V end lost 0 bases, the J end lost 5 bases, and 14 bases lay between the germline ends. Germline V gene lookup returns CDR1 MGHRA and CDR2 YSYEKL. For the CDR3, the DNA is TGCGCCAGCAGCCAAGATGGCGTGGGGCGCGACGAGCAGTACTTG. It specifies CASSQDGVGRDEQYL.

This clonotype was recorded a few times. A read error may be the cause here, since a much bigger clone is one base away. J is TRBJ1-1 and V is TRBV29-1, with unresolved D. The V gene lost 6 bases and the J gene lost 11 bases, with 16 bases spanning the gap. CDR3 length equals 11 residues. The germline V gene has CDR1 SQVTM and CDR2 ANQGSEA. The CDR3 reads CSVTTDAIAFF. Here the CDR3 DNA reads TGCAGCGTAACCACCGATGCTATCGCTTTCTTT.

The chain uses TRBV4-2 and TRBJ2-1; 8 bases fit TRBD2. J lost 9 bases, V lost 0 bases, and 10 bases had no gene match. CDR3 length equals 16 residues. From germline, CDR1 is LGHNA and CDR2 YNFKEQ. CDR3 nucleotides: TGTGCCAGCAGCCAAGATAGGATTAGCGGGATGGGTGAGCAGTTCTTC. It codes for CASSQDRISGMGEQFF.

This clonotype has a single count. The CDR3 DNA follows: TGTGCCATCAGTGAGTCGAAAGGGGCCGGCAATCAGCCCCAGCATTTT. It encodes CAISESKGAGNQPQHF. This rearrangement joins TRBV10-3 to TRBJ1-5; tentative D call: TRBD1 (5 bases). The V and J ends lost 0 bases and 2 bases respectively, with 11 bases between them. CDR3 size: 16 residues. From germline, CDR1 is ENHRY and CDR2 SYGVKD.

This clonotype was seen only once. The DNA of the CDR3 is TGCAGCGTGACTCCAGGGGGGTTTCAAGAGACCCAGTACTTC. It yields the protein CSVTPGGFQETQYF. The J gene is TRBJ2-5, the V gene TRBV29-1; weak D call: TRBD1 (7 bases). The CDR3 has 14 residues. Trimming pared 6 bases from V and 2 bases from J, leaving 16 bases between. Per the germline V gene, CDR1 is SQVTM and CDR2 is ANQGSEA.

Comments on this clonotype: Since a much larger clone is just one base distant, this may be a read error. This sequence joins TRBV4-2 and TRBJ2-7; TRBD2 matches at 8 bases. The V and J ends lost 0 bases and 3 bases, in that order; junction bases with no gene match: 4. This CDR3 region has 15 residues. CDR1 LGHNA and CDR2 YNFKEQ come from the germline V gene. The CDR3 reads CASSQENGGGYEQYF. As DNA, the CDR3 is TGTGCCAGCAGCCAAGAGAACGGGGGGGGCTACGAGCAGTACTTC.

Concerning this clonotype: A much larger clonotype is one base distant, so this may be a read error. Because it lacks the conserved phenylalanine or tryptophan at the end, this CDR3 is likely a read error. The V and J genes are TRBV29-1 and TRBJ1-1, with 8 bases lining up with TRBD1. This CDR3 contains 14 residues. CDR1 is SQVTM, CDR2 ANQGSEA, per germline. This chain's CDR3 is CSARDRNLNIEAFL. CDR3 coding DNA: TGCAGCGCCCGGGACAGGAACCTGAACATTGAAGCTTTCCTT.

As regards this clonotype: A read error may account for a junction end that differs from germline. This sequence joins TRBV6-1 and TRBJ2-7, with 9 positions matching TRBD2. The germline V gene has CDR1 MNHNS and CDR2 SASEGT. This CDR3 is 15 amino acids long. The CDR3 DNA is TGTGCCAGCAGTGGACGGACTAGCGTCACCTGCGAGCACTACTTC. Its protein product is CASSGRTSVTCEHYF.

The CDR3 protein is CASSSDGAGGAKFLTF. DNA of the CDR3: TGTGCCAGCAGCTCTGATGGGGCGGGTGGGGCCAAGTTCCTGACTTTC. The chain employs TRBV11-3 and TRBJ2-6; D is possibly TRBD1 or TRBD2 (5 bases each). The CDR3 runs 16 residues. From germline, CDR1 is SGHNT and CDR2 YENEEA. Trimming took 4 bases from V and 14 from J, leaving 24 bases between them.

The V call is TRBV4-1, the J call TRBJ2-1, with TRBD2 matching 8 bases. Germline loops: CDR1 MGHRA, CDR2 YSYEKL. This CDR3 is 16 amino acids long. Trimming at V came to 9 bases and at J to 4 bases, leaving 14 bases not matched to a gene. CDR3 sequence: CARSQEPGGKYNEQFF. The CDR3 bases are TGCGCCAGGAGTCAAGAGCCGGGAGGGAAGTACAATGAGCAGTTCTTC.

Details on this clonotype: Germline is not matched at one junction end, which may reflect a read error. The chain couples TRBV11-2 to TRBJ2-4; D is unresolved. Germline CDR1 and CDR2: SGHAT and FQNNGV. The CDR3 loop spans 15 amino acids. The CDR3 region is CASSLEGLAKNFQYF. The CDR3, as DNA: TGTGCCAGTAGCTTAGAAGGATTAGCCAAAAACTTTCAGTACTTC.

In regard to this clonotype: A much larger clone differs by one base, so this may be a read error. The chain joins TRBV30 to TRBJ1-3; D not certain. Germline V gives CDR1 GTSNPN, CDR2 SVGIG (reference sequence). The V gene lost 7 bases and the J gene lost 2 bases, with 6 bases spanning the gap. The CDR3 spans 11 residues. The CDR3 nucleotides read TGTGCCTTGAGAACTGGAAACACCATATATTTT. This sequence encodes CALRTGNTIYF. Complete variable domain (other parts from reference TRBV30 and TRBJ1-3): SQTIHQWPATLVQPVGSPLSLECTVEGTSNPNLYWYRQAAGRGLQLLFYSVGIGQISSEVPQNLSASRPQDRQFILSSKKLLLSDSGFYLCALRTGNTIYFGEGSWLTVV.

This rearrangement joins TRBV6-4 to TRBJ2-1; 14 bases fit TRBD2. CDR1 is MRHNA, CDR2 SNTAGT, per germline. V lost 5 bases to trimming and J lost 16 bases; unmatched junction nucleotides: 13. This CDR3 has 15 residues. The CDR3 sequence is CASSNGTSGSNKEFF. The DNA for the CDR3 is TGTGCCAGCAGTAACGGGACTAGCGGGAGCAATAAGGAATTCTTC.

The CDR3 nucleotides are TGTGCCAGCAGCAACCCGGCCACCACCATCAATGAGCAGTTCTTC. Translated: CASSNPATTINEQFF. This sequence joins TRBV12-3 or TRBV12-4 and TRBJ2-1; no clear D gene. The CDR3 totals 15 residues. V lost 6 bases and J lost 6, with 18 bases in between.

With respect to this clonotype: The final CDR3 position lacks the conserved phenylalanine or tryptophan, pointing to a likely read error. This rearrangement joins TRBV12-5 to TRBJ1-5; D call uncertain. V was shortened by 6 bases and J by 0 bases, with 12 bases between the two germline ends. The CDR3 covers 15 residues. Germline V gene lookup returns CDR1 LGHNT and CDR2 FRNRAP. For the CDR3, the DNA is TGTGCTAGTGGCAGCGGACGGATTAGCAATCAGCCCCAGCATCTT. Residues: CASGSGRISNQPQHL.

This clonotype was observed at least ten times. The chain employs TRBV4-2 and TRBJ1-5; D is ambiguous. The germline V gene encodes CDR1 LGHNA and CDR2 YNFKEQ. V was pared by 0 bases and J by 1 base, with 7 bases between. The CDR3 has 15 amino acids. The CDR3 spells CASSQEVGSNQPQHF. CDR3 nucleotides: TGTGCCAGCAGCCAAGAAGTGGGCAGCAATCAGCCCCAGCATTTT.

In regard to this clonotype: A read error may produce the germline difference seen at one junction end. The chain carries TRBV28 and TRBJ2-2; D is possibly TRBD2 (7 bases). The CDR3 contains 15 residues. Germline values: CDR1 MDHEN, CDR2 SYDVKM. CDR3 DNA: TGTGCCAGCTGTGGGGGGGCTGGTCTCGCCGGGGAGCTTTTTTTT. Translation gives CASCGGAGLAGELFF. The variable domain in full, with the rest retrieved from reference TRBV28 and TRBJ2-2, is DVKVTQSSRYLVKRTGEKVFLECVQDMDHENMFWYRQDPGLGLRLIYFSYDVKMKEKGDIPEGYSVSREKKERFSLILESASTNQTSMYLCASCGGAGLAGELFFGEGSRLTVL.